Listed here are 21 T cell receptor beta chains from one sample, sequenced in a study of shared clonotypes between healthy human individuals (TCRdb year 2020). The library came from the immunoSEQ multiplex PCR assay. Imported from immuneACCESS, the table was reduced by TCRdb to in-frame sequences with V and J called. These copies leave out some clones; in studies compared against another copy, an unresolved V gene accounts for under half, and the cause of the remainder is not known. The sample table contains about 2.4 million clones; only one count was recorded for roughly 93% of them. The ten largest clones capture around 0.37% of the sample. What was sequenced was naive CD4+ T cells from PBMCs. What this sample's cell subset or site label stands for: CD45RA+ positively selected. The source is a man aged 18 to 30 in good health. Some clones in this sample may be carry-over from other donors' samples.

Comment on this clone: Other DNA sequences of this sample code for an identical CDR3. This chain uses TRBV7-9 with TRBJ2-3, with 11 bases that match TRBD2. CDR1 is SEHNR, CDR2 FQNEAQ, per germline (reference sequence). The junction had 2 bases not matched to a gene; V was cut back by 6 bases and J by 3 bases. The CDR3 extends over 14 amino acids. The CDR3 DNA follows: TGTGCCAGCAGTAGCGGGAGGGGGACAGATACGCAGTATTTT. This gives the protein CASSSGRGTDTQYF.

DNA for the CDR3: TGTGCCTGGAGGCGACAGGGGGGGTTCACAGATACGCAGTATTTT. This translates into CAWRRQGGFTDTQYF. This chain uses TRBV30 with TRBJ2-3; 9 positions agree with TRBD1. The ends lost 3 bases at V and 2 bases at J; junction bases unmatched: 6. CDR1 is GTSNPN and CDR2 is SVGIG in the germline V gene (reference sequence). The CDR3 runs to 15 residues. Combining the CDR3 with reference TRBV30 and TRBJ2-3 gives the whole variable domain SQTIHQWPATLVQPVGSPLSLECTVEGTSNPNLYWYRQAAGRGLQLLFYSVGIGQISSEVPQNLSASRPQDRQFILSSKKLLLSDSGFYLCAWRRQGGFTDTQYFGPGTRLTVL.

The gene calls are TRBV5-1 and TRBJ2-7; 9 bases agree with TRBD1. Germline V CDR1 and CDR2: SGHRS, YFSETQ. The CDR3 totals 14 residues. J gave up 3 bases and V 1 base, and 2 bases lay outside the gene matches. Here the CDR3 reads CASSLRDRDYEQYF. CDR3 nucleotides: TGCGCCAGCAGCTTGAGGGACAGGGACTACGAGCAGTACTTC.

The chain joins TRBV6-5 to TRBJ1-5; D unresolved. The germline gives CDR1 MNHEY, CDR2 SVGAGI. V dropped 7 bases and J dropped 4 bases, with 8 bases sitting between them. The CDR3 loop spans 12 amino acids. CDR3 nucleotides: TGTGCCAGCAAGGGAAGGAATCAGCCCCAGCATTTT. Translation gives CASKGRNQPQHF.

The rearrangement joins TRBV15 to TRBJ2-6; D is possibly TRBD1 (5 bases). Germline V gene lookup returns CDR1 LNHNV and CDR2 YYDKDF (reference sequence). This CDR3 region has 18 residues. Trimming stripped 1 base from V and 0 bases from J, with 13 bases between. The CDR3 protein is CATSRGWGSSSGANVLTF. CDR3 nucleotide sequence: TGTGCCACCAGCAGAGGTTGGGGCTCCAGCTCTGGGGCCAACGTCCTGACTTTC.

This clone was recorded only once. The chain is built from TRBV27 and TRBJ2-7; TRBD2 matches at 7 bases. With V trimmed by 4 bases and J by 4 bases, 10 bases remained unmatched. CDR1 MNHEY and CDR2 SMNVEV come from the germline V gene (reference sequence). The CDR3 spans 15 residues. CDR3 in DNA: TGTGCCAGCAGTTACCGACTGGGGGGGGGTTACGAGCAGTACTTC. Residues: CASSYRLGGGYEQYF.

The genes are TRBV7-2 and TRBJ1-1; a weak D match, TRBD1 (6 bases). In germline, CDR1 is SGHTA, CDR2 FQGNSA. This CDR3 has 15 amino acids. V was shortened by 5 bases and J by 1 base, with 14 bases between the two germline ends. CDR3 sequence (DNA): TGTGCCAGCAGCCCCCGGGACACGAGGAACACTGAAGCTTTCTTT. It specifies CASSPRDTRNTEAFF.

In the case of this clone: Other DNA sequences of this sample code for an identical CDR3. The rearrangement joins TRBV7-9 to TRBJ1-1, with a weak D call TRBD1 (5 bases). Germline CDR1 SEHNR, CDR2 FQNEAQ (reference sequence). The V gene lost 3 bases and the J gene lost 3 bases, with 11 bases spanning the gap. The CDR3 totals 14 residues. CDR3 sequence reads: CASSFTGGDTEAFF. For the CDR3, the DNA is TGTGCCAGCAGCTTCACAGGAGGGGACACTGAAGCTTTCTTT.

The CDR3, as DNA: TGTGCCAGCAGCTCCGGTTTGAGGGACAGTGGGGATGAGCAGTTCTTC. It translates to CASSSGLRDSGDEQFF. This chain uses TRBV7-3 with TRBJ2-1; 7 bases fit TRBD1. The germline gives CDR1 SGHTA, CDR2 FQGTGA. J lost 8 bases, V lost 4 bases, and 14 bases had no gene match. The CDR3 runs 16 residues.

To note about this clone: The sample has other DNA sequences that encode this CDR3 too. V is TRBV5-1 and J is TRBJ2-2; TRBD2 aligns across 10 bases. V was clipped by 1 base and J by 2 bases; unmatched bases: 2. CDR3 length: 16 residues. The germline V gene has CDR1 SGHRS and CDR2 YFSETQ. As DNA, the CDR3 is TGCGCCAGCAGCTTGAGACTAGCGGGCAACACCGGGGAGCTGTTTTTT. Protein: CASSLRLAGNTGELFF.

V and J are TRBV25-1 and TRBJ2-2, with unresolved D. Germline assignment: CDR1 MGHDK and CDR2 SYGVNS. The CDR3 spans 17 residues. The V end was cut by 3 bases, the J end by 3 bases, with 17 bases between. The CDR3 bases are TGTGCCAGCAGTGATAGTAAGGCAGGCCTCTACACCGGGGAGCTGTTTTTT. This translates into CASSDSKAGLYTGELFF.

The J gene is TRBJ2-1, the V gene TRBV7-2, with D hard to call. The CDR3 is 11 residues long. Germline V gene data show CDR1 as SGHTA and CDR2 as FQGNSA. Trimming removed 1 base at V and 14 bases at J, with 9 bases between. CDR3 amino acids: CASSLEVIKFF. In nucleotides, the CDR3 is TGTGCCAGCAGCTTAGAGGTTATAAAGTTCTTC.

A remark on this clone: The sample carries other DNA sequences with the same CDR3. The chain combines TRBV11-2 with TRBJ2-5; D remains ambiguous. The CDR3 length is 11 residues. Germline CDR1 reads SGHAT; CDR2 reads FQNNGV. Trimming pared 2 bases from V and 5 bases from J, leaving 3 bases between. The CDR3, as DNA: TGTGCCAGCAGCTTATCGGAGACCCAGTACTTC. Its protein is CASSLSETQYF. Based on the CDR3 plus reference TRBV11-2 and TRBJ2-5, the full variable domain is EAGVAQSPRYKIIEKRQSVAFWCNPISGHATLYWYQQILGQGPKLLIQFQNNGVVDDSQLPKDRFSAERLKGVDSTLKIQPAKLEDSAVYLCASSLSETQYFGPGTRLLVL.

The rearrangement joins TRBV2 to TRBJ1-1, with TRBD1 matching 7 bases. The CDR3 covers 14 residues. From germline, CDR1 is SNHLY and CDR2 FYNNEI. The J segment lost 0 bases and the V segment lost 6 bases, leaving 4 bases of the junction unmatched. The CDR3 coding sequence is TGTGCCAGCAGGTACAGGGGCGTGAACACTGAAGCTTTCTTT. The encoded protein is CASRYRGVNTEAFF.

This clone was seen just once. J is TRBJ1-3 and V is TRBV19; D not resolved. This CDR3 region has 15 residues. The germline V gene has CDR1 LNHDA and CDR2 SQIVND (reference sequence). Trimming shortened V by 3 bases and J by 0 bases, and 9 bases separated the two germline ends. CDR3 DNA: TGTGCCAGTAGTATTTTCCGGAGCTCTGGAAACACCATATATTTT. This translates into CASSIFRSSGNTIYF.

This clone was observed a handful of times. The chain links TRBV28 to TRBJ1-1; D is uncertain. V lost 2 bases to trimming and J lost 0 bases, with 10 bases between them. CDR3 length: 15 residues. The V gene's germline CDR1 is MDHEN and CDR2 SYDVKM. The CDR3 coding sequence is TGTGCCAGCAGTTTAAGTGGACGGGTGAACACTGAAGCTTTCTTT. It encodes CASSLSGRVNTEAFF.

The chain carries TRBV10-3 and TRBJ2-7; possible D gene TRBD2, 5 bases. The V end lost 10 bases, the J end lost 6 bases, and 16 bases lay between the germline ends. The CDR3 sequence is 12 residues long. Per germline, CDR1 ENHRY and CDR2 SYGVKD. CDR3 region: CATAPLAIEQYF. The CDR3, as DNA: TGTGCCACCGCCCCCCTAGCAATCGAGCAGTACTTC.

The genes are TRBV18 and TRBJ2-7, with a possible D match to TRBD2 (6 bases). V was trimmed by 6 bases and J by 3 bases, leaving 12 bases between them. The CDR3 totals 13 residues. In germline, CDR1 is KGHSH, CDR2 LQKENI. The DNA of the CDR3 is TGTGCCAGCTCCGGAGGGCCGGGCTACGAGCAGTACTTC. This codes for CASSGGPGYEQYF.

This rearrangement joins TRBV28 to TRBJ1-2, with D perhaps matching TRBD1 (5 bases). The CDR3 length is 16 residues. Trimming pared 1 base from V and 5 bases from J, leaving 17 bases between. Per the germline V gene, CDR1 is MDHEN and CDR2 is SYDVKM. CDR3 protein: CASSLYVAQGSYGYTF. In nucleotides, the CDR3 is TGTGCCAGCAGTTTATACGTCGCTCAGGGCTCTTATGGCTACACCTTC.

The rearrangement links TRBV9 to TRBJ2-3; TRBD2 agrees at 13 bases. The junction had 4 bases not matched to a gene; V was cut back by 1 base and J by 5 bases. CDR1 is SGDLS, CDR2 YYNGEE, per germline. The CDR3 loop spans 16 amino acids. The CDR3 here is CASSVPGLAGLDTQYF. The CDR3 nucleotides are TGTGCCAGCAGCGTACCGGGACTAGCGGGACTAGATACGCAGTATTTT.

The J gene is TRBJ2-1, the V gene TRBV5-1; tentatively, D is TRBD2 (6 bases). Germline-derived CDR1 and CDR2 are SGHRS and YFSETQ. V was cut by 5 bases and J by 3 bases, with 18 bases left in between. This CDR3 is 16 amino acids long. The CDR3 here is CASRTLNSGNYNEQFF. CDR3 DNA sequence: TGCGCCAGCAGAACATTAAATAGCGGAAACTACAATGAGCAGTTCTTC.